This T cell receptor beta chain was sequenced in a study of TIL therapy for anti-PD-1-resistant metastatic lung cancer. Time point specified: pre-treatment sample, taken before nivolumab and TIL therapy. Most excised metastases sampled were pleural nodules or supraclavicular lymph nodes. The CDR3 runs 15 residues. The germline V gene has CDR1 SGHTA and CDR2 FQGNSA. V lost 5 bases and J lost 3, with 17 bases in between. The immunoSEQ assay was v3. Sequencing depth was around 2 million read pairs for survey level, roughly 4.5-6.5 million for deep. The method was immunoSEQ multiplex PCR; TCRdb's version includes in-frame clones alone and lacks a portion of them. The sample consists of fewer than 15,000 clones, approximately 72% of them appearing once.

This chain joins TRBV7-2 and TRBJ2-7; D uncertain. This TCR was recovered from a woman aged 30-79 years with non-small cell lung cancer. The sample in question was tumor tissue, obtained at baseline. CDR3 bases: TGTGCCAGCAGCCTAGGGTATACACTATTCTACGAGCAGTACTTC. It codes for CASSLGYTLFYEQYF.